Listed here are 20 T cell receptor beta chains from one sample, sequenced in a study of T cell repertoires in ileal Crohn's disease. As for time point: neoterminal ileum biopsy at postoperative endoscopy, about 6 months after surgery. Clones were read by immunoSEQ multiplex PCR, and TCRdb kept only the in-frame ones, dropping some. The sample shows some 10,000 clones, under 85% of them seen only once. What was sequenced was ileal tissue. All receptors derive from an adult with Crohn's disease.

V and J are TRBV23-1 and TRBJ2-3; TRBD1 agrees at 8 bases. TRBV23-1 qualifies as an ORF whose function is uncertain. The CDR3 runs to 15 residues. V gave up 4 bases and J gave up 8 bases; unmatched junction bases: 11. CDR3 loop: CASSRPDRVTVTQYF. CDR3 nucleotides: TGCGCCAGCAGTCGGCCGGACAGGGTGACGGTTACGCAGTATTTT.

J is TRBJ2-4 and V is TRBV6-6; 9 positions match TRBD1. This CDR3 comprises 16 residues. J gave up 7 bases and V 6 bases, and 13 bases lay outside the gene matches. The germline V gene encodes CDR1 MNHNY and CDR2 SVGAGI (reference sequence). CDR3 sequence reads: CASSRGDRALLNIQYF. CDR3 bases: TGTGCCAGCAGCCGCGGGGACAGGGCCCTTCTCAACATTCAGTACTTC.

This clone has more than one count but fewer than ten. One end of the junction fails to match germline, which may point to a read error. The chain recombines TRBV6-5 with TRBJ1-2; no reliable D call. The CDR3 runs to 14 residues. CDR1 MNHEY and CDR2 SVGAGI come from the germline V gene. The CDR3 DNA sequence: TGTGCCAGCAGTTACTCGCAAGGGAGATTTGATTCTTCCTTC. Residues: CASSYSQGRFDSSF.

This clone appeared once. This chain connects TRBV5-1 to TRBJ2-1; the match to TRBD2 covers 9 bases. V lost 4 bases and J lost 10; bases outside the gene matches: 21. The germline CDR1 and CDR2 sequences are SGHRS and YFSETQ. The CDR3 totals 18 residues. The CDR3 DNA is TGCGCCAGCAGCCTAAAACGTAGCGGGGGACTAACCGCTAGGGAGCAGTTCTTC. It yields the protein CASSLKRSGGLTAREQFF.

About this clone itself: Within the sample, other DNA sequences also encode this same CDR3. V and J are TRBV7-3 and TRBJ2-5; possible D gene TRBD2, 7 bases. Per germline, CDR1 SGHTA and CDR2 FQGTGA. The CDR3 is 15 amino acids. V dropped 3 bases and J dropped 2 bases, with 13 bases sitting between them. The CDR3 DNA reads as TGTGCCAGCAGCTTGGGCGGGGGCCCACAAGAGACCCAGTACTTC. This codes for CASSLGGGPQETQYF.

The genes are TRBV4-2 and TRBJ1-1; the match to TRBD1 covers 7 bases. The V gene's germline CDR1 is LGHNA and CDR2 YNFKEQ. J lost 1 base, V lost 1 base, and 3 bases had no gene match. The CDR3 length is 15 residues. CDR3 sequence reads: CASSQVGGQNTEAFF. CDR3 bases: TGTGCCAGCAGCCAAGTAGGGGGCCAGAACACTGAAGCTTTCTTT.

Remarks on this clone: The junction departs from the called germline gene at one end, perhaps through a read error. The J gene is TRBJ1-2, the V gene TRBV5-4; TRBD1 aligns across 7 bases. The CDR3 extends over 14 amino acids. The V gene's germline CDR1 is SGHNT and CDR2 YYREEE (reference sequence). CDR3 nucleotides: TGTGCCAGCAGTTTGGAAGGGGGCGACTATGGCTACACCTTC. Its protein is CASSLEGGDYGYTF.

The J gene is TRBJ2-3, the V gene TRBV6-6; D call uncertain. CDR1 and CDR2 (germline): MNHNY, SVGAGI (reference sequence). The CDR3 length is 12 residues. The V and J ends lost 4 bases and 0 bases respectively, with 2 bases between them. CDR3 region: CASSSSTDTQYF. CDR3 nucleotide sequence: TGTGCCAGCAGTTCTAGCACAGATACGCAGTATTTT.

This clone showed up just a few times. This chain links TRBV18 with TRBJ2-1, with 9 bases matching TRBD2. Per the germline V gene, CDR1 is KGHSH and CDR2 is LQKENI. V lost 0 bases to trimming and J lost 0 bases; unmatched junction nucleotides: 9. The CDR3 has 19 residues. The CDR3 DNA follows: TGTGCCAGCTCACCACCGGGGATAGCGGGGGACCCCTCCTACAATGAGCAGTTCTTC. This gives the protein CASSPPGIAGDPSYNEQFF.

The chain has TRBV15 and TRBJ1-6; TRBD1 matches 7 bases. This CDR3 contains 16 residues. Germline V gene data show CDR1 as LNHNV and CDR2 as YYDKDF (reference sequence). Trimming removed 0 bases from V and 8 bases from J; junction bases left unmatched: 7. This CDR3 is CATSRDGGQLYSPLHF. The DNA of the CDR3 is TGTGCCACCAGCAGAGACGGGGGACAGCTCTATTCACCCCTCCACTTT.

V is TRBV27 and J is TRBJ2-1, with 9 bases lining up with TRBD1. The CDR3 is 18 residues long. Looked up from germline, CDR1 is MNHEY and CDR2 is SMNVEV (reference sequence). The ends lost 3 bases at V and 0 bases at J; junction bases unmatched: 9. CDR3 bases: TGTGCCAGCAGTTTTAGCTCCGGGACAGGGAGCTCCTACAATGAGCAGTTCTTC. Its protein is CASSFSSGTGSSYNEQFF.

This clone was recorded only once. The chain employs TRBV15 and TRBJ1-5; a possible D gene is TRBD1 (6 bases). CDR3 length: 13 amino acids. Germline CDR1 is LNHNV and CDR2 is YYDKDF (reference sequence). V was clipped by 5 bases and J by 7 bases, with 12 bases between them. CDR3 protein: CATSQQGKQPQHF. The CDR3 DNA sequence: TGTGCCACCAGCCAACAGGGAAAACAGCCCCAGCATTTT.

The chain links TRBV5-1 to TRBJ1-5; 9 bases are shared with TRBD1. Germline loops: CDR1 SGHRS, CDR2 YFSETQ. V lost 8 bases and J lost 0; bases outside the gene matches: 9. CDR3 length equals 16 residues. The CDR3 bases are TGCGCCAGGCCGGGACAGGGACAATATAGCAATCAGCCCCAGCATTTT. Translation gives CARPGQGQYSNQPQHF.

This clone was seen a single time. The chain joins TRBV2 to TRBJ2-1; 11 bases fit TRBD1. The germline gives CDR1 SNHLY, CDR2 FYNNEI. The CDR3 covers 15 residues. With V trimmed by 2 bases and J by 6 bases, 3 bases remained unmatched. The CDR3 sequence: CASSEWDRGSNEQFF. The DNA of the CDR3 is TGTGCCAGCAGTGAATGGGACAGGGGGAGCAATGAGCAGTTCTTC.

This chain joins TRBV7-2 and TRBJ2-2; D possibly corresponds to TRBD2 (6 bases). Germline lookup yields CDR1 SGHTA and CDR2 FQGNSA. The CDR3 loop spans 16 amino acids. Deletions cut 2 bases from V and 1 base from J, with 11 bases between. CDR3 DNA: TGTGCCAGCAGCTTATTTCGAGCGGGGAACACCGGGGAGCTGTTTTTT. It specifies CASSLFRAGNTGELFF.

The V call is TRBV6-6, the J call TRBJ1-1; tentative D call: TRBD1 (5 bases). Trimming pared 5 bases from V and 1 base from J, leaving 14 bases between. The V gene's germline CDR1 is MNHNY and CDR2 SVGAGI (reference sequence). This CDR3 has 15 residues. The CDR3 DNA reads TGTGCCAGCAGTCTATACGGACACCCGAACACTGAAGCTTTCTTT. Its protein is CASSLYGHPNTEAFF.

This clone has more than one count but fewer than ten. The chain uses TRBV15 and TRBJ2-5; D gene uncertain. With 0 bases removed from V and 2 bases from J, the gap between germline ends came to 10 bases. Germline V CDR1 and CDR2: LNHNV, YYDKDF (reference sequence). This CDR3 spans 15 amino acids. CDR3 in amino acids: CATSRDSSGQETQYF. The CDR3 nucleotides are TGTGCCACCAGCAGAGATTCTTCCGGGCAAGAGACCCAGTACTTC.

A few counts support this clone. This chain links TRBV19 with TRBJ1-1; D not resolved. From germline, CDR1 is LNHDA and CDR2 SQIVND (reference sequence). Trimming took 5 bases from V and 4 from J, leaving 14 bases between them. This CDR3 spans 14 amino acids. The chain's CDR3 is CASSSMSVVTEAFF. The DNA for the CDR3 is TGTGCCAGTAGTTCTATGAGTGTTGTCACTGAAGCTTTCTTT.

The V and J genes are TRBV30 and TRBJ1-4; D ambiguous. Germline values: CDR1 GTSNPN, CDR2 SVGIG (reference sequence). V was cut by 8 bases and J by 2 bases, with 12 bases left in between. CDR3 length: 13 amino acids. The CDR3 region is CAARGTTNEKLFF. CDR3 coding DNA: TGTGCCGCCCGAGGAACCACTAATGAAAAACTGTTTTTT.

V is TRBV14 and J is TRBJ2-5, with D perhaps matching TRBD1 (6 bases). This CDR3 spans 14 amino acids. Germline V gives CDR1 SGHDN, CDR2 FVKESK. Trimming removed 9 bases from V and 1 base from J, with 15 bases in between. The CDR3 DNA reads TGTGCCAGTGGTCCCCCAGGGGTCCAAGAGACCCAGTACTTC. Encoded protein: CASGPPGVQETQYF.